The T cell receptor beta chain described here comes from a study of human T cells and chemical hapten exposure. Study context: Weekly scalp doses of diphenylcyclopropenone were given to patients during the approximately 26-week study.

Per the original methods: Counts of TCRs in each sample centred on a median of approximately 100,000 and extended from approximately 20,000 to 700,000. Each CDR3 protein is one row after TCRdb ran MiXCR on the RACE reads. These V and J calls are TCRdb output, not the study's own analysis. The sample has about 380,000 distinct CDR3 sequences, nearly 5% seen once. In this sample, this clonotype turned up a few times. CDR3 length equals 14 residues. Germline CDR1 reads MNHEY; CDR2 reads SVGAGI. Losses at the gene ends were 2 bases for V and 6 bases for J; bases not matched to a gene: 4. The time point here: patch test 1, 2 weeks after DPC sensitization. Treatment reported: therapeutic diphenylcyclopropenone sensitization with weekly scalp DPC.

V and J are TRBV6-5 and TRBJ2-7, with TRBD1 matching over 10 bases. This clonotype originated in a woman aged 45 to 65 with alopecia areata. Some clones in this sample may be carry-over from other donors' samples. The material was whole blood, obtained in connection with sensitization to the hapten diphenylcyclopropenone (DPC). The CDR3 DNA is TGTGCCAGCAGTTACGGGACAGGGGATTCCGAGCAGTACTTC. Amino acids: CASSYGTGDSEQYF.